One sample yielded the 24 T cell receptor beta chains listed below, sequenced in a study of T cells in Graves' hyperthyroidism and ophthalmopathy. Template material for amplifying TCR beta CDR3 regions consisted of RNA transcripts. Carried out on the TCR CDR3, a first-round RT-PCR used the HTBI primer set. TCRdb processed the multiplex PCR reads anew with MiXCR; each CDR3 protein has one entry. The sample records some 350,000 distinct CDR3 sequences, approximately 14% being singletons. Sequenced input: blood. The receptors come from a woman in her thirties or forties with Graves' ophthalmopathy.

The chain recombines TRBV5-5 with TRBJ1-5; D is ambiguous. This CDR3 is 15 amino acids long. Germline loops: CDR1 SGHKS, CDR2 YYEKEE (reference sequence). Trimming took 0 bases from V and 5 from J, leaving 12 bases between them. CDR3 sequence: CASSLDVGTYQPQHF. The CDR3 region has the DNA TGTGCCAGCAGCTTGGATGTGGGCACTTATCAGCCCCAGCATTTT.

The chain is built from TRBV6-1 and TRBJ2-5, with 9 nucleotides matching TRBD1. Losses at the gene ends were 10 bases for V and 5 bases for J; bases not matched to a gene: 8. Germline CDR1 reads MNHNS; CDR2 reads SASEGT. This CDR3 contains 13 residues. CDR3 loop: CATLQGARETQYF. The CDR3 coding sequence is TGTGCCACGCTACAGGGGGCCCGGGAGACCCAGTACTTC.

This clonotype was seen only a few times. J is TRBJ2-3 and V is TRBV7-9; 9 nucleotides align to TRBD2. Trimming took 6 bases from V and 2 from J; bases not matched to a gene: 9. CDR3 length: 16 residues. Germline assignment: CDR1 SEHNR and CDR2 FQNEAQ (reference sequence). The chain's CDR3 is CASRPGAGGYTDTQYF. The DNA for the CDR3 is TGTGCCAGCAGACCCGGGGCGGGGGGGTACACAGATACGCAGTATTTT.

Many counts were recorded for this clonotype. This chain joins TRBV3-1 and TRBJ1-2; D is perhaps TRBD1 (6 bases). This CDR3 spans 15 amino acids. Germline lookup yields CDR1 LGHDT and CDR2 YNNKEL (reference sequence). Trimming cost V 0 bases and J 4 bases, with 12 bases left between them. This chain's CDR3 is CASSQDTGRTYGYTF. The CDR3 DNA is TGTGCCAGCAGCCAAGATACAGGGAGGACCTATGGCTACACCTTC.

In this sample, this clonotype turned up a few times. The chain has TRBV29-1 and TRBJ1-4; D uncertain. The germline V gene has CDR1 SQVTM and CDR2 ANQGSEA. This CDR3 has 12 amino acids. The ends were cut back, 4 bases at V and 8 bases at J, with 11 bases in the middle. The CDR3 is CSVGTGGEKLFF. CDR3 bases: TGCAGCGTTGGGACGGGAGGGGAAAAACTGTTTTTT.

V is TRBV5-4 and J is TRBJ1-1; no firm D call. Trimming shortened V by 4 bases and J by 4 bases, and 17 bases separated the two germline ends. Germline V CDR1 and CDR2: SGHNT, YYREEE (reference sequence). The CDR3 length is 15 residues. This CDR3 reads CASSPFRHGGTEAFF. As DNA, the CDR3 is TGTGCCAGCAGCCCGTTCAGACATGGTGGCACTGAAGCTTTCTTT. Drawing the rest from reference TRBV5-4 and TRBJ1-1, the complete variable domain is ETGVTQSPTHLIKTRGQQVTLRCSSQSGHNTVSWYQQALGQGPQFIFQYYREEENGRGNFPPRFSGLQFPNYSSELNVNALELDDSALYLCASSPFRHGGTEAFFGQGTRLTVV.

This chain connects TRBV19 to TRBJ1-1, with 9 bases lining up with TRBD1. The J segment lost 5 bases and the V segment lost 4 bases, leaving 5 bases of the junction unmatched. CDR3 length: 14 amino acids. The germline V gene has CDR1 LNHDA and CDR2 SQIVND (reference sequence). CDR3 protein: CASSRTGVPTEAFF. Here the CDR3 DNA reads TGTGCCAGTAGTAGGACAGGGGTCCCAACTGAAGCTTTCTTT.

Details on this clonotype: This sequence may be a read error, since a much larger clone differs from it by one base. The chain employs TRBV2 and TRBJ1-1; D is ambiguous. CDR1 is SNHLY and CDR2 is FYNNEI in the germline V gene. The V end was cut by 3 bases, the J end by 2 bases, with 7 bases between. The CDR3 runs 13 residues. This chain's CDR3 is CASSDLVNTEAFF. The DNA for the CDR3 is TGTGCCAGCAGTGATTTGGTAAACACTGAAGCTTTCTTT.

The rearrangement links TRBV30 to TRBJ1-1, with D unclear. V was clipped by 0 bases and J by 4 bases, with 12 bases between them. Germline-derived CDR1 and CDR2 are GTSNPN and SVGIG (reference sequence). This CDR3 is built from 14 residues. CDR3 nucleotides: TGTGCCTGGAGTGTACGTAATCAGGCCACTGAAGCTTTCTTT. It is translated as CAWSVRNQATEAFF. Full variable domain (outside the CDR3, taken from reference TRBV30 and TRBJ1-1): SQTIHQWPATLVQPVGSPLSLECTVEGTSNPNLYWYRQAAGRGLQLLFYSVGIGQISSEVPQNLSASRPQDRQFILSSKKLLLSDSGFYLCAWSVRNQATEAFFGQGTRLTVV.

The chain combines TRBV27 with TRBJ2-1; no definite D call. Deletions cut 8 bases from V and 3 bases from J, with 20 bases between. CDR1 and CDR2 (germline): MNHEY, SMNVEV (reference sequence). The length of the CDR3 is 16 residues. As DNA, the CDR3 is TGTGCCAGCTTTACCCTTTGGGTAGTCGTCTACAATGAGCAGTTCTTC. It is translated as CASFTLWVVVYNEQFF.

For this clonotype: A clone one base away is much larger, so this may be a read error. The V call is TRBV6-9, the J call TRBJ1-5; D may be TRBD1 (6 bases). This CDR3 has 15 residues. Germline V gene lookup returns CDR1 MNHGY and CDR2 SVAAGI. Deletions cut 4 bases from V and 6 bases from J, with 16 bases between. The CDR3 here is CASSSSTGTTQPQHF. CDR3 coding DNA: TGTGCCAGCAGTTCGTCAACCGGGACAACTCAGCCCCAGCATTTT.

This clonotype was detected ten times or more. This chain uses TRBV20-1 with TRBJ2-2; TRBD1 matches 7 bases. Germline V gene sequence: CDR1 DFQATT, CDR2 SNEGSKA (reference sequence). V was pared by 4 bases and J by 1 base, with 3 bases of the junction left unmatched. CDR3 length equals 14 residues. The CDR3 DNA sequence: TGCAGTGCTACCCGACAGGGGAACACCGGGGAGCTGTTTTTT. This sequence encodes CSATRQGNTGELFF.

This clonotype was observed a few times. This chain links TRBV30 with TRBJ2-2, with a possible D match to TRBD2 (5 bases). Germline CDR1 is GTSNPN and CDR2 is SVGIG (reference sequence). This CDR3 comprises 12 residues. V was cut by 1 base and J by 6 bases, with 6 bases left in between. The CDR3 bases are TGTGCCTGGAGTGCTAGCCCCGGGGAGCTGTTTTTT. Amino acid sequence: CAWSASPGELFF.

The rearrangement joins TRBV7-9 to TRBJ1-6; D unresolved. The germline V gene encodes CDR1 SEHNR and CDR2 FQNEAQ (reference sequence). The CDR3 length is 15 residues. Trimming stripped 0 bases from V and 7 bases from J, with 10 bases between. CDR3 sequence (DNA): TGTGCCAGCAGCTTAGCTATAGGGAGCAATTCACCCCTCCACTTT. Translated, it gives CASSLAIGSNSPLHF.

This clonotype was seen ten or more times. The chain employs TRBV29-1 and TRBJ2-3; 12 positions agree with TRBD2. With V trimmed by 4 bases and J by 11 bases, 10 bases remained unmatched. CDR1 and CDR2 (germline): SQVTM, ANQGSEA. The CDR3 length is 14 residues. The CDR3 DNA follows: TGCAGCGTTGCCCTAGCGGGGGGGCGATCTGGGCAGTATTTT. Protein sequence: CSVALAGGRSGQYF.

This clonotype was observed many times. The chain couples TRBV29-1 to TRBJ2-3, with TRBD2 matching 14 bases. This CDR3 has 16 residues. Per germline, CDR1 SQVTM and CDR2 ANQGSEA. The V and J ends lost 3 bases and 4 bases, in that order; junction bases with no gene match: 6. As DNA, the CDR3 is TGCAGCGTTGAGGGGGGGACTAGCGGGAGTTCAGATACGCAGTATTTT. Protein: CSVEGGTSGSSDTQYF.

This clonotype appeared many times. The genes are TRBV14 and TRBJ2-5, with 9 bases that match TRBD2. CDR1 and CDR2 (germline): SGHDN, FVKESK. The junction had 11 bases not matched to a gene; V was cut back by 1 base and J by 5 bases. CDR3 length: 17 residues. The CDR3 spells CASSQVQAGGRRETQYF. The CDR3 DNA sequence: TGTGCCAGCAGCCAAGTTCAAGCGGGGGGACGCCGGGAGACCCAGTACTTC.

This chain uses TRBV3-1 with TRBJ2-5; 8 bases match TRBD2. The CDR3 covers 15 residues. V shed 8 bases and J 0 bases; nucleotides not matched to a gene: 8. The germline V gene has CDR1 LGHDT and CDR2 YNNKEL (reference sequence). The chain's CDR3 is CASALSGTYQETQYF. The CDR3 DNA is TGTGCCAGCGCCCTTAGCGGGACGTACCAAGAGACCCAGTACTTC.

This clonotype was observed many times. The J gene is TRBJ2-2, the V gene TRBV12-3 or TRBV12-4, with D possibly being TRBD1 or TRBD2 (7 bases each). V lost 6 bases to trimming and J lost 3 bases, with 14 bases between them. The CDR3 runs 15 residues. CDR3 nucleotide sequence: TGTGCCAGCAGGGAACAGGGGAGGGACACCGGGGAGCTGTTTTTT. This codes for CASREQGRDTGELFF.

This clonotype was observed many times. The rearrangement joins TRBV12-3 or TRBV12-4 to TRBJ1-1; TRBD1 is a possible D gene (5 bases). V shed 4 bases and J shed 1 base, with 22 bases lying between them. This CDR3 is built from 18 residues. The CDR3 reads CASSSEGLFGRPNTEAFF. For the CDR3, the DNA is TGTGCCAGCAGTTCTGAGGGGCTTTTTGGGCGGCCGAACACTGAAGCTTTCTTT.

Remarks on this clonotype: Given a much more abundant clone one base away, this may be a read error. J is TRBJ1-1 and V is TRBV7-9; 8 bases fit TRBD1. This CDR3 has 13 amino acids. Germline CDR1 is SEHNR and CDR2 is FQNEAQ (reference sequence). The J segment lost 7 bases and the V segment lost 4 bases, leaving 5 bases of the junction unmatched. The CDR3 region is CASSWTGPIEAFF. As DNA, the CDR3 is TGTGCCAGCAGCTGGACAGGGCCCATTGAAGCTTTCTTT.

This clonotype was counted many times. In DNA, the CDR3 is TGTGCCAGCAGTAACACAGGGTCGGGTCAGCCCCAGCATTTT. As protein: CASSNTGSGQPQHF. This chain links TRBV28 with TRBJ1-5; maybe TRBD1 (6 bases). This CDR3 region has 14 residues. Germline CDR1 and CDR2: MDHEN and SYDVKM. Trimming stripped 5 bases from V and 6 bases from J, with 14 bases between.

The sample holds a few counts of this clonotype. The CDR3 protein is CASKARGNADTQYF. The CDR3 nucleotides read TGTGCCTCCAAGGCGCGGGGAAACGCAGATACGCAGTATTTT. V gene TRBV19 combines with J gene TRBJ2-3, with TRBD2 as a possible D gene (6 bases). Germline values: CDR1 LNHDA, CDR2 SQIVND (reference sequence). This CDR3 is built from 14 residues. V shed 11 bases and J shed 4 bases, with 19 bases lying between them. Full variable domain (missing parts from reference TRBV19 and TRBJ2-3): DGGITQSPKYLFRKEGQNVTLSCEQNLNHDAMYWYRQDPGQGLRLIYYSQIVNDFQKGDIAEGYSVSREKKESFPLTVTSAQKNPTAFYLCASKARGNADTQYFGPGTRLTVL.

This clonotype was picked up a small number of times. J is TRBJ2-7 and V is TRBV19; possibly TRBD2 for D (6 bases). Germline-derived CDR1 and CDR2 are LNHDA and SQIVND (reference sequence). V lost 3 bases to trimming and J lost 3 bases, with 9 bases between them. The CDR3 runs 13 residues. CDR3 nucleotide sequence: TGTGCCAGTAGTATTACCGGGGGCTACGAGCAGTACTTC. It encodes CASSITGGYEQYF.